A selection of T cell receptor beta chains follows, all from one sample in a study of blood T cell repertoires in COVID-19. Assay used: immunoSEQ multiplex PCR; TCRdb lists only in-frame clones, some missing. The profile shows around 320,000 clones, about 90% of them singletons. Input material: peripheral blood. These receptors were obtained from a man between 18 and 35 years old with active or convalescent COVID-19. The CDR3 runs from the conserved cysteine through the conserved F or W. The order of the fields is V gene, J gene, CDR3 protein.

TRBV3-1/TRBV3-2	TRBJ2-1	CASSLDSSYNEQFF
TRBV7-9	TRBJ1-2	CASSQDRSYGYTF
TRBV10-3	TRBJ2-1	CAISEWLAGDNEQFF
TRBV7-3	TRBJ2-7	CASSARTGYEQYF
TRBV7-6	TRBJ2-6	CASSNPRDSSVGANVLTF
TRBV10-2	TRBJ2-1	CASNPQGGGLYNEQFF
TRBV19	TRBJ2-1	CATRTSGSFVYEQFF
TRBV27	TRBJ2-1	CASSPLPRLAYNEQFF
TRBV7-9	TRBJ2-5	CASSLGRVVQETQYF
TRBV18	TRBJ2-7	CASSPALAGGRPSYEQYF
TRBV6-6	TRBJ1-5	CASSTTGGNQPQHF
TRBV7-2	TRBJ2-1	CASSLVTGHPLNNEQFF
TRBV5-1	TRBJ2-1	CASTYSRVSSSYNEQFF
TRBV5-1	TRBJ2-3	CASSLEQITDTQYF
TRBV27	TRBJ1-5	CASSLQRFNQPQHF
TRBV5-1	TRBJ2-5	CASSQRTSGSQPPTQYF
TRBV5-6	TRBJ2-7	CASSTRQGVYEQYF
TRBV20-1	TRBJ2-3	CSAPFLDTQYF
TRBV11-2	TRBJ2-3	CASSSLETSGITDTQYF
TRBV6-6	TRBJ1-4	CASSYLQGGEKLFF
TRBV13	TRBJ2-5	CASSSTEQETQYF
TRBV28	TRBJ1-3	CASSSKITGFPEGNTIYF
TRBV7-9	TRBJ2-7	CASSYGQGGLYEQYF
TRBV5-1	TRBJ2-1	CASSSSGGSYNEQFF
TRBV28	TRBJ1-5	CASSLLMRGQPQHF
TRBV29-1	TRBJ2-7	CSVAGGLSYEQYF
TRBV14	TRBJ1-1	CASSTRDREAFF
TRBV24-1	TRBJ2-7	CATSDSTNYEQYF
TRBV5-6	TRBJ2-3	CASSLGTLTSSTDTQYF
TRBV7-2	TRBJ1-5	CASSSRQGNQPQHF
TRBV4-2	TRBJ2-7	CASSQALAGSYEQYF
TRBV19	TRBJ1-4	CASSGDRVVEKLFF
TRBV4-1	TRBJ1-3	CASSQDQRTFSSGNTIYF
TRBV7-8	TRBJ2-2	CASSLRLAGGWSGELFF
TRBV4-1	TRBJ2-1	CASSTQRGGSYNEQFF
TRBV24-1	TRBJ2-4	CATSGKDLAKNIQYF
TRBV6-4	TRBJ2-3	CASSVAGGPDTQYF
TRBV9	TRBJ2-3	CASSVGGQGAGDTQYF
TRBV19	TRBJ2-1	CASLGLAGGNEQFF
TRBV9	TRBJ2-5	CASSAGLAGQETQYF
TRBV4-2	TRBJ2-7	CASSQGAGGYYEQYF
TRBV18	TRBJ1-3	CASSPESQRGNTIYF
TRBV7-2	TRBJ2-3	CASSNRIAGGSDTQYF
TRBV5-6	TRBJ2-3	CASSPFDRGTDTQYF
TRBV10-3	TRBJ1-3	CAMKNQGSGNTIYF
TRBV5-1	TRBJ1-2	CASSPVGGQGYTF
TRBV21-1	TRBJ1-5	CASSKPGGVSNQPQHF
TRBV7-9	TRBJ1-5	CASSDSDSVLNQPQHF